The 21 T cell receptor beta chains presented below share a single source sample, sequenced in a study of cytomegalovirus exposure and HLA in healthy donors. The PCR used 60 Vbeta and 13 Jbeta primers. TCRdb keeps only in-frame clones here, not all; method: immunoSEQ multiplex PCR. The sample includes about 160,000 clones. The sequenced sample was PBMCs. Receptor source: a man aged 25-45 years in good health and CMV-seronegative.

The CDR3: CASSESSVIELFF. The CDR3 nucleotides are TGTGCCAGCAGTGAATCTAGCGTTATAGAGCTGTTTTTT. This rearrangement joins TRBV6-1 to TRBJ2-2; TRBD2 might be the D (6 bases). Trimming stripped 2 bases from V and 11 bases from J, with 12 bases between. CDR3 size: 13 residues. In germline, CDR1 is MNHNS, CDR2 SASEGT.

The chain links TRBV18 to TRBJ2-5; 10 bases fit TRBD1. The DNA end is a closer match to TRBJ2-7, so the J assignment may be wrong. The germline gives CDR1 KGHSH, CDR2 LQKENI. The CDR3 is 14 amino acids. The CDR3 DNA reads as TGTGCCAGCTCACCGAGGACAGGGGGGTACGAGCAGTACTTC. This sequence encodes CASSPRTGGYEQYF.

This chain links TRBV4-1 with TRBJ1-2, with D possibly matching TRBD1 (5 bases). Germline values: CDR1 MGHRA, CDR2 YSYEKL. V lost 1 base, J lost 8 bases, and 17 bases lay in between. The CDR3 is 15 amino acids. Here the CDR3 reads CASSQGQFNMGGYTF. In nucleotides, the CDR3 is TGCGCCAGCAGCCAAGGACAGTTCAACATGGGAGGCTACACCTTC.

J is TRBJ2-7 and V is TRBV5-1; TRBD2 matches at 11 bases. V gave up 6 bases and J gave up 3 bases; unmatched junction bases: 5. The CDR3 sequence is 14 residues long. Germline V gene sequence: CDR1 SGHRS, CDR2 YFSETQ. The CDR3 protein is CASKKTSGSYEQYF. In nucleotides, the CDR3 is TGCGCCAGCAAGAAAACTAGCGGGAGCTACGAGCAGTACTTC.

The rearrangement uses TRBV5-1 and TRBJ2-1; D not certain. With 0 bases removed from V and 4 bases from J, the gap between germline ends came to 8 bases. Germline V gene lookup returns CDR1 SGHRS and CDR2 YFSETQ. The CDR3 extends over 14 amino acids. For the CDR3, the DNA is TGCGCCAGCAGCTTGGAGGTGGAGTACAATGAGCAGTTCTTC. It encodes CASSLEVEYNEQFF.

CDR3 sequence (DNA): TGTGCCAGCAGCTTCGGGGACAGCCGTTATGGCTACACCTTC. Encoded protein: CASSFGDSRYGYTF. This chain links TRBV5-5 with TRBJ1-2; 7 positions agree with TRBD1. This CDR3 spans 14 amino acids. From germline, CDR1 is SGHKS and CDR2 YYEKEE (reference sequence). The V gene end was trimmed by 2 bases and the J gene end by 5 bases; junction bases not matched to a gene: 6.

The chain joins TRBV7-9 to TRBJ1-2; 10 bases align to TRBD1. Germline CDR1 reads SEHNR; CDR2 reads FQNEAQ (reference sequence). Germline trimming cut 4 bases from V and 0 bases from J; bases unmatched to any gene: 8. The CDR3 contains 17 residues. The CDR3 DNA is TGTGCCAGCAGCTCTCAGACAGGGGGCGAGCCTAACTATGGCTACACCTTC. Amino acid sequence: CASSSQTGGEPNYGYTF.

The chain uses TRBV15 and TRBJ2-5; D is ambiguous. Between the trimmed V and J ends, which lost 1 base and 1 base, there was a span of 10 bases. This CDR3 region has 15 residues. CDR1 is LNHNV and CDR2 is YYDKDF in the germline V gene (reference sequence). For the CDR3, the DNA is TGTGCCACCAGCAGAGTTCCTACCCCCCAAGAGACCCAGTACTTC. This gives the protein CATSRVPTPQETQYF.

The V call is TRBV30, the J call TRBJ2-5; 8 nucleotides line up with TRBD1. This CDR3 has 12 residues. The trim removed 3 bases at V and 3 bases at J, leaving 0 bases unmatched. The V gene's germline CDR1 is GTSNPN and CDR2 SVGIG (reference sequence). CDR3 region: CAWRTGEETQYF. Written as DNA, the CDR3 is TGTGCCTGGAGGACAGGGGAAGAGACCCAGTACTTC.

The chain is built from TRBV5-4 and TRBJ1-2; 9 bases fit TRBD1. The ends lost 3 bases at V and 8 bases at J; junction bases unmatched: 8. Germline CDR1 is SGHNT and CDR2 is YYREEE (reference sequence). This CDR3 is built from 14 residues. This chain's CDR3 is CASSSPGQGWGYTF. CDR3 sequence (DNA): TGTGCCAGCAGCTCCCCGGGACAGGGTTGGGGCTACACCTTC.

The chain is built from TRBV2 and TRBJ2-2; tentatively, D is TRBD2 (7 bases). Germline V gene lookup returns CDR1 SNHLY and CDR2 FYNNEI. V was trimmed by 7 bases and J by 4 bases, leaving 13 bases between them. There are 14 residues in the CDR3. The CDR3 DNA follows: TGTGCCAGCAACGGAGGGGGGGCCACCGGGGAGCTGTTTTTT. Translating it yields CASNGGGATGELFF.

On this clone: This same CDR3 is encoded by further DNA sequences in the sample. This chain connects TRBV30 to TRBJ1-5; the match to TRBD1 covers 7 bases. The CDR3 loop spans 13 amino acids. Germline V lookup: CDR1 GTSNPN, CDR2 SVGIG (reference sequence). Trimming at V came to 0 bases and at J to 5 bases, leaving 1 base not matched to a gene. The CDR3 region has the DNA TGTGCCTGGAGTGTAACAGGGGATCAGCCCCAGCATTTT. Amino acid sequence: CAWSVTGDQPQHF.

The genes are TRBV6-6 and TRBJ2-5; 9 positions agree with TRBD1. The CDR3 has 15 amino acids. Trimming cost V 6 bases and J 2 bases; bases outside gene matches: 7. CDR1 and CDR2 (germline): MNHNY, SVGAGI (reference sequence). The CDR3 DNA follows: TGTGCCAGCAGCATCGACAGGGGGAATCAAGAGACCCAGTACTTC. It translates to CASSIDRGNQETQYF.

The V and J genes are TRBV5-1 and TRBJ2-7; TRBD1 might be the D (6 bases). V dropped 4 bases and J dropped 2 bases, with 19 bases sitting between them. Germline lookup yields CDR1 SGHRS and CDR2 YFSETQ. The CDR3 extends over 16 amino acids. The CDR3 nucleotides are TGCGCCAGCAGCCCCAACCCACTCAGGGGAACCTACGAGCAGTACTTC. Amino acid sequence: CASSPNPLRGTYEQYF.

In DNA form, the CDR3 reads TGTGCCAGTAGTATTCAGGGACAGGGGGCCCTAGCCTATGGCTACACCTTC. Translated, it gives CASSIQGQGALAYGYTF. V gene TRBV19 combines with J gene TRBJ1-2; the match to TRBD1 covers 12 bases. Looked up from germline, CDR1 is LNHDA and CDR2 is SQIVND (reference sequence). This CDR3 contains 17 residues. V dropped 3 bases and J dropped 4; count of bases not matched to a gene: 9.

The chain is built from TRBV19 and TRBJ2-3; D unclear. The V gene's germline CDR1 is LNHDA and CDR2 SQIVND (reference sequence). Trimming removed 1 base at V and 2 bases at J, with 7 bases between. CDR3 length equals 14 residues. The CDR3 region is CASSIAQPTDTQYF. The CDR3, as DNA: TGTGCCAGTAGTATAGCACAGCCCACAGATACGCAGTATTTT.

The rearrangement uses TRBV5-1 and TRBJ2-5; the match to TRBD2 covers 12 bases. The CDR3 length is 14 residues. Trimming cost V 5 bases and J 3 bases; bases outside gene matches: 2. Germline CDR1 SGHRS, CDR2 YFSETQ. As DNA, the CDR3 is TGCGCCAGCAGAAGACTAGCGGGAGAAGAGACCCAGTACTTC. This codes for CASRRLAGEETQYF.

The chain joins TRBV28 to TRBJ2-1; TRBD2 might be the D (5 bases). Germline V CDR1 and CDR2: MDHEN, SYDVKM. V dropped 4 bases and J dropped 0 bases, with 10 bases sitting between them. This CDR3 spans 15 amino acids. As DNA, the CDR3 is TGTGCCAGCAGTTCCGGACTCAGCTCCTACAATGAGCAGTTCTTC. It yields the protein CASSSGLSSYNEQFF.

The chain links TRBV7-3 to TRBJ2-1; D is uncertain. This CDR3 contains 16 residues. Deletions cut 2 bases from V and 0 bases from J, with 11 bases between. Germline V CDR1 and CDR2: SGHTA, FQGTGA. The CDR3: CASSLRDTYSYNEQFF. The DNA for the CDR3 is TGTGCCAGCAGCTTACGTGACACCTACTCCTACAATGAGCAGTTCTTC.

The genes are TRBV5-6 and TRBJ2-7; D uncertain. This CDR3 is 11 amino acids long. V was clipped by 1 base and J by 4 bases, with 3 bases between them. CDR1 is SGHDT, CDR2 YYEEEE, per germline. The CDR3 loop reads CASSLTYEQYF. The CDR3 DNA reads TGTGCCAGCAGCTTGACTTACGAGCAGTACTTC.

This rearrangement joins TRBV7-9 to TRBJ1-2; 9 positions agree with TRBD1. The CDR3 has 15 residues. Trimming removed 4 bases from V and 5 bases from J; junction bases left unmatched: 8. Germline assignment: CDR1 SEHNR and CDR2 FQNEAQ (reference sequence). Here the CDR3 reads CASSSSRDREYGYTF. In nucleotides, the CDR3 is TGTGCCAGCAGCTCGTCCCGGGACAGGGAGTATGGCTACACCTTC.